The entry below describes one T cell receptor (beta chain). Each participant's cohort was designated according to participant-reported clinical history. What the recovered Cohort 3 donors had was two negative PCRs, clearance, or symptom resolution. The data were obtained in a study of blood T cell repertoires in COVID-19. Turning to the study itself: From the United States, Italy and Spain came samples of acute and convalescent COVID-19.

V was trimmed by 5 bases and J by 3 bases, leaving 14 bases between them. Germline-derived CDR1 and CDR2 are MNHEY and SVGEGT. The CDR3 consists of 14 residues. Authors' processing steps: Reference gene primer amplification gave nucleated cell count estimates. Using immunoSEQ multiplex PCR, the repertoire was profiled, and TCRdb retains in-frame clones only, with some absent. For V, J and clone size, that table is used; D and trimming come from the DNA. The sample lists 200,000 to 250,000 clones, less than 90% occurring once. This chain uses TRBV6-2 or TRBV6-3 with TRBJ2-7; D is perhaps TRBD1 (5 bases). This clonotype originated in a woman aged 35 to 49 who had recovered from COVID-19. The sample taken for sequencing was PBMCs or T cells enriched from blood (not recorded which). The CDR3 spells CASSQYQGGYEQYV. The DNA for the CDR3 is TGTGCCAGCAGTCAGTACCAGGGCGGCTACGAGCAGTACGTC.